This paragraph covers one T cell receptor (beta chain) sequence. Its target is not known. The use of a sample-barcoded 5' primer and a J-beta primer mix characterized a second PCR of 7 to 11 cycles. TCRdb called the 5' RACE reads again in MiXCR, with one record for every CDR3 protein. The table includes about 680,000 distinct CDR3 sequences, 49% detected once. This sample was taken from a study of blood T cells in healthy people across ages. Study-wide results and limits: Correlation between TCR beta diversity and naive T cell percentage was strong. Measured against age, TCR beta diversity per million T cells decreased in a roughly linear manner.

The CDR3 is 20 amino acids. From germline, CDR1 is SEHNR and CDR2 FQNEAQ (reference sequence). The V gene lost 5 bases and the J gene lost 0 bases, with 26 bases spanning the gap. This sequence originates from an older woman in good health. What was sequenced was blood. V gene TRBV7-9 combines with J gene TRBJ2-1, with D unclear. The DNA for the CDR3 is TGTGCCAGCAGCACCCTGGGCCAGCCCCATCAAAATATCTCCTACAATGAGCAGTTCTTC. Protein sequence: CASSTLGQPHQNISYNEQFF.